The 27 T cell receptor beta chains below all came from one sample that was sequenced in a study of blood T cell repertoires in COVID-19. TCRdb's table, derived via immunoSEQ multiplex PCR, lists solely in-frame clones and lacks some. This sample has roughly 50,000 clones, with 86% found just once. Sequencing was done on a sample of peripheral blood. These receptors all stem from a man aged 65-85 years with acute or convalescent COVID-19.

This sequence joins TRBV6-5 and TRBJ2-5, with D perhaps matching TRBD1 (5 bases). CDR3 size: 13 residues. Germline-derived CDR1 and CDR2 are MNHEY and SVGAGI. V gave up 6 bases and J gave up 4 bases, with 12 bases separating them. CDR3 loop: CASRRQQGETQYF. The CDR3 nucleotides are TGTGCCAGCAGGCGACAGCAAGGAGAGACCCAGTACTTC.

This clone is large within its sample. The chain combines TRBV5-6 with TRBJ2-7; TRBD1 matches 8 bases. CDR3 length equals 13 residues. The germline V gene has CDR1 SGHDT and CDR2 YYEEEE. Trimming removed 0 bases from V and 5 bases from J; junction bases left unmatched: 1. As DNA, the CDR3 is TGTGCCAGCAGCTTGGAGGACAGGGACGAGCAGTACGTC. Translation gives CASSLEDRDEQYV.

CDR3 sequence (DNA): TGTGCCAGCAGCAAAGTGGGGCAGAACTCCTACGAGCAGTACTTC. Its translation is CASSKVGQNSYEQYF. The chain recombines TRBV21-1 with TRBJ2-7; TRBD1 is the table's D call and was not checked against the DNA. TRBV21-1 is a known pseudogene. The CDR3 sequence is 15 residues long.

The chain links TRBV18 to TRBJ2-5; 7 positions match TRBD1. Looked up from germline, CDR1 is KGHSH and CDR2 is LQKENI. The V gene end was trimmed by 6 bases and the J gene end by 1 base; junction bases not matched to a gene: 8. CDR3 length equals 15 residues. The CDR3 loop is CASSTPRDSQETQYF. In DNA, the CDR3 is TGTGCCAGCTCCACTCCTCGGGACAGCCAAGAGACCCAGTACTTC.

Written as DNA, the CDR3 is TGTGCCAGCAGATCCGGGACAGGCATTAATGAAAAACTGTTTTTT. Its translation: CASRSGTGINEKLFF. The J gene is TRBJ1-4, the V gene TRBV2; 8 positions agree with TRBD1. V dropped 6 bases and J dropped 4; count of bases not matched to a gene: 7. Per germline, CDR1 SNHLY and CDR2 FYNNEI. The CDR3 loop spans 15 amino acids.

The chain has TRBV7-9 and TRBJ2-6, with D possibly TRBD1 on 5 matching bases. The length of the CDR3 is 19 residues. Per germline, CDR1 SEHNR and CDR2 FQNEAQ (reference sequence). The germline V and J ends were trimmed by 1 base and 0 bases, with 16 bases remaining between them. In DNA, the CDR3 is TGTGCCAGCAGCTTAGTTTCTTGGGGCAGAAACTCTGGGGCCAACGTCCTGACTTTC. Protein product: CASSLVSWGRNSGANVLTF. The whole variable domain, remainder taken from reference TRBV7-9 and TRBJ2-6, is DTGVSQNPRHKITKRGQNVTFRCDPISEHNRLYWYRQTLGQGPEFLTYFQNEAQLEKSRLLSDRFSAERPKGSFSTLEIQRTEQGDSAMYLCASSLVSWGRNSGANVLTFGAGSRLTVL.

A few counts support this clone. This chain links TRBV11-2 with TRBJ2-3; D might be TRBD2 (6 bases). The CDR3 is made up of 18 amino acids. Looked up from germline, CDR1 is SGHAT and CDR2 is FQNNGV. Trimming removed 1 base from V and 3 bases from J, with 20 bases in between. This CDR3 is CASSLGHEAGRPTDTQYF. In DNA form, the CDR3 reads TGTGCCAGCAGCTTAGGCCACGAGGCGGGACGCCCAACAGATACGCAGTATTTT.

The V gene is TRBV30, the J gene TRBJ1-5, with TRBD1 identical over 10 bases. Germline CDR1 GTSNPN, CDR2 SVGIG (reference sequence). The junction had 2 bases not matched to a gene; V was cut back by 0 bases and J by 6 bases. This CDR3 is built from 14 residues. CDR3 sequence: CAWSVGTGAQPQHF. The CDR3 coding sequence is TGTGCCTGGAGTGTCGGGACAGGGGCTCAGCCCCAGCATTTT.

This rearrangement joins TRBV29-1 to TRBJ2-2, with TRBD1 matching 10 bases. Germline V gene sequence: CDR1 SQVTM, CDR2 ANQGSEA. The CDR3 spans 14 residues. Trimming at V came to 7 bases and at J to 3 bases, leaving 5 bases not matched to a gene. The chain's CDR3 is CSARTGGYTGELFF. The CDR3, as DNA: TGCAGCGCTAGGACAGGGGGTTACACCGGGGAGCTGTTTTTT.

J is TRBJ1-4 and V is TRBV7-9, with 9 nucleotides matching TRBD1. The J segment lost 8 bases and the V segment lost 5 bases, leaving 9 bases of the junction unmatched. Germline V CDR1 and CDR2: SEHNR, FQNEAQ (reference sequence). The CDR3 loop spans 15 amino acids. CDR3 in amino acids: CASSVPGQGREKLFF. In nucleotides, the CDR3 is TGTGCCAGCAGCGTACCGGGACAGGGCCGCGAAAAACTGTTTTTT.

This clone was detected only once. The chain has TRBV21-1 and TRBJ2-7; TRBD2 is the table's D call and was not checked against the DNA. TRBV21-1 is assigned pseudogene status. The CDR3 contains 15 residues. CDR3 sequence (DNA): TGTGCCGCGGCGGGTTCGGGAAAGAGGCGCGACGAGCAGTACTTC. Its protein is CAAAGSGKRRDEQYF.

This chain joins TRBV7-2 and TRBJ1-3; D call uncertain. V was clipped by 5 bases and J by 0 bases, with 14 bases between them. CDR1 is SGHTA, CDR2 FQGNSA, per germline. The CDR3 contains 16 residues. Here the CDR3 DNA reads TGTGCCAGCAGCCAGTACCCAGCGAGCTCTGGAAACACCATATATTTT. Translation gives CASSQYPASSGNTIYF.

The chain uses TRBV9 and TRBJ2-1; TRBD2 matches at 7 bases. Germline-derived CDR1 and CDR2 are SGDLS and YYNGEE. The CDR3 runs to 14 residues. V was pared by 4 bases and J by 6 bases, with 7 bases of the junction left unmatched. This CDR3 is CASSRTAGVNEQFF. The CDR3 nucleotides are TGTGCCAGCAGCCGAACCGCGGGGGTCAATGAGCAGTTCTTC. Supplemented by reference TRBV9 and TRBJ2-1, the full variable domain reads DSGVTQTPKHLITATGQRVTLRCSPRSGDLSVYWYQQSLDQGLQFLIQYYNGEERAKGNILERFSAQQFPDLHSELNLSSLELGDSALYFCASSRTAGVNEQFFGPGTRLTVL.

The rearrangement uses TRBV5-4 and TRBJ1-2; the match to TRBD1 covers 7 bases. The CDR3 consists of 15 residues. Germline loops: CDR1 SGHNT, CDR2 YYREEE (reference sequence). The V segment lost 0 bases and the J segment 2 bases; nucleotides outside the gene matches: 4. This chain's CDR3 is CASSLGTQGNYGYTF. The CDR3 nucleotides read TGTGCCAGCAGCTTGGGGACACAGGGGAACTATGGCTACACCTTC.

This sequence joins TRBV9 and TRBJ2-7; the D gene is possibly TRBD2 (5 bases). From germline, CDR1 is SGDLS and CDR2 YYNGEE. The CDR3 loop spans 15 amino acids. Trimming stripped 4 bases from V and 1 base from J, with 15 bases between. The CDR3 sequence is CASSLASGQSYEQYF. CDR3 coding DNA: TGTGCCAGCAGCCTCGCCAGCGGCCAATCCTACGAGCAGTACTTC. Filled out from reference TRBV9 and TRBJ2-7, the complete variable domain reads DSGVTQTPKHLITATGQRVTLRCSPRSGDLSVYWYQQSLDQGLQFLIQYYNGEERAKGNILERFSAQQFPDLHSELNLSSLELGDSALYFCASSLASGQSYEQYFGPGTRLTVT.

V usage is TRBV4-2 and J usage is TRBJ2-3; TRBD2 aligns across 12 bases. Per germline, CDR1 LGHNA and CDR2 YNFKEQ. This CDR3 is built from 15 residues. Trimming took 0 bases from V and 5 from J; bases not matched to a gene: 0. CDR3 in DNA: TGTGCCAGCAGCCAAGAACTAGCGGGAGGAGATACGCAGTATTTT. Translating it yields CASSQELAGGDTQYF.

The J gene is TRBJ1-1, the V gene TRBV6-1; D is ambiguous. The CDR3 has 14 amino acids. The V end lost 1 base, the J end lost 1 base, and 7 bases lay between the germline ends. The germline gives CDR1 MNHNS, CDR2 SASEGT. Written as DNA, the CDR3 is TGTGCCAGCAGTGAAGGACAACCGAACACTGAAGCTTTCTTT. It translates to CASSEGQPNTEAFF.

The chain combines TRBV29-1 with TRBJ2-3, with D unclear. The CDR3 spans 12 residues. Trimming removed 4 bases at V and 2 bases at J, with 7 bases between. Germline V lookup: CDR1 SQVTM, CDR2 ANQGSEA. The CDR3 region is CSVATNTDTQYF. The CDR3 DNA reads TGCAGCGTTGCAACAAACACAGATACGCAGTATTTT.

The J gene is TRBJ2-7, the V gene TRBV11-2; D gene uncertain. The CDR3 sequence is 13 residues long. Trimming stripped 3 bases from V and 2 bases from J, with 8 bases between. Germline V gene sequence: CDR1 SGHAT, CDR2 FQNNGV. The CDR3 sequence is CASSFPETYEQYF. CDR3 DNA: TGTGCCAGCAGCTTCCCGGAGACCTACGAGCAGTACTTC.

The chain joins TRBV19 to TRBJ1-4, with D tentatively TRBD1 (5 bases). The CDR3 has 16 residues. Deletions cut 6 bases from V and 2 bases from J, with 16 bases between. Per the germline V gene, CDR1 is LNHDA and CDR2 is SQIVND (reference sequence). The CDR3 reads CASSQGWRATNEKLFF. The DNA of the CDR3 is TGTGCCAGTAGCCAGGGATGGAGGGCGACTAATGAAAAACTGTTTTTT.

The genes are TRBV5-1 and TRBJ2-2, with 8 nucleotides matching TRBD2. The CDR3 runs to 14 residues. Germline assignment: CDR1 SGHRS and CDR2 YFSETQ. Trimming cost V 3 bases and J 7 bases; bases outside gene matches: 5. Written as DNA, the CDR3 is TGCGCCAGCAGCTCCCGAAGCGGGAGCGGGGAGCTGTTTTTT. As protein: CASSSRSGSGELFF.

The chain has TRBV11-2 and TRBJ2-7; TRBD1 is a possible D gene (6 bases). Germline V gives CDR1 SGHAT, CDR2 FQNNGV. The V gene lost 1 base and the J gene lost 4 bases, with 8 bases spanning the gap. This CDR3 contains 13 residues. For the CDR3, the DNA is TGTGCCAGCAGCTTAGGGACAGTTTACGAGCAGTACGTC. Translated, it gives CASSLGTVYEQYV.

The chain has TRBV7-9 and TRBJ1-1; TRBD1 is a possible D gene (5 bases). Looked up from germline, CDR1 is SEHNR and CDR2 is FQNEAQ (reference sequence). The ends were cut back, 2 bases at V and 7 bases at J, with 14 bases in the middle. The CDR3 extends over 14 amino acids. The CDR3 here is CASSLFGGAGEAFF. In nucleotides, the CDR3 is TGTGCCAGCAGCTTATTCGGCGGGGCAGGTGAAGCTTTCTTT.

This sequence joins TRBV12-5 and TRBJ2-4; D uncertain. From germline, CDR1 is LGHNT and CDR2 FRNRAP. The CDR3 has 17 residues. Trimming left V 1 base short and J 0 bases short, with 13 bases between. CDR3 nucleotide sequence: TGTGCTAGTGGTTTGGCCCCGTCGACTCTAGCCAAAAACATTCAGTACTTC. It specifies CASGLAPSTLAKNIQYF. The variable domain in full, with the rest retrieved from reference TRBV12-5 and TRBJ2-4, is DARVTQTPRHKVTEMGQEVTMRCQPILGHNTVFWYRQTMMQGLELLAYFRNRAPLDDSGMPKDRFSAEMPDATLATLKIQPSEPRDSAVYFCASGLAPSTLAKNIQYFGAGTRLSVL.

The V call is TRBV28, the J call TRBJ1-2; 8 bases align to TRBD1. The germline gives CDR1 MDHEN, CDR2 SYDVKM. The V gene end was trimmed by 3 bases and the J gene end by 3 bases; junction bases not matched to a gene: 12. The CDR3 runs 17 residues. The CDR3 DNA is TGTGCCAGCAGTTTCAGTCAGGGGGCTATATATGACTATGGCTACACCTTC. Translating gives CASSFSQGAIYDYGYTF.

The chain couples TRBV7-9 to TRBJ1-2, with D hard to call. The CDR3 runs 14 residues. Germline CDR1 and CDR2: SEHNR and FQNEAQ (reference sequence). V lost 5 bases, J lost 4 bases, and 14 bases lay in between. CDR3 nucleotides: TGTGCCAGCAGCGGCAACATCAATCGCTATGGCTACACCTTC. Translated: CASSGNINRYGYTF.

The chain uses TRBV5-8 and TRBJ2-3; D might be TRBD1 (6 bases). Germline CDR1 is SGHTS and CDR2 is YDEGEE. The CDR3 runs to 14 residues. V was trimmed by 0 bases and J by 2 bases, leaving 7 bases between them. The CDR3: CASSLGQVTDTQYF. As DNA, the CDR3 is TGTGCCAGCAGCTTGGGACAGGTCACAGATACGCAGTATTTT.